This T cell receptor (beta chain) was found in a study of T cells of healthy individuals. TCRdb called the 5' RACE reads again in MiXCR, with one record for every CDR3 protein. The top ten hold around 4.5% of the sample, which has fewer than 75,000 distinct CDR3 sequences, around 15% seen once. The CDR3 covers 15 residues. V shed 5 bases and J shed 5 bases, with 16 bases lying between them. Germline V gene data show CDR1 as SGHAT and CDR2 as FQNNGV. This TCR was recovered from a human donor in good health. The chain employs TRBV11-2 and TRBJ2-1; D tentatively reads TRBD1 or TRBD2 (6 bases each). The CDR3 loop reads CASSLRGRGDNEQFF. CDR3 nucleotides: TGTGCCAGCAGCCTCCGGGGGCGGGGAGACAATGAGCAGTTCTTC. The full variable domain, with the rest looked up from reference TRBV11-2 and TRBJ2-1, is EAGVAQSPRYKIIEKRQSVAFWCNPISGHATLYWYQQILGQGPKLLIQFQNNGVVDDSQLPKDRFSAERLKGVDSTLKIQPAKLEDSAVYLCASSLRGRGDNEQFFGPGTRLTVL.